Listed below are T cell receptor beta chains from one sample, sequenced in a study of control samples from healthy donors and cancer patients. Produced via immunoSEQ multiplex PCR; TCRdb's table is partial and in-frame only. The table records roughly 120,000 clones, more than 85% of them present only once. Input material: blood. These receptors were taken from a man aged 25 to 45 in good health. CDR3s include the opening cysteine and the closing phenylalanine or tryptophan. The D gene is left open where the match is weak. Some rows have no size entry. The others give once, few or many, or a class for an expanded clone.

cdr3_aa cdr3_nt j_call clone_size d_call v_call
CASSQHRGNTEAFF TGCGCCAGCAGCCAACACAGGGGAAACACTGAAGCTTTCTTT TRBJ1-1 NA TRBD1 TRBV4-1
CASSLDGQMNTEAFF TGTGCCAGCAGCTTAGACGGTCAAATGAACACTGAAGCTTTCTTT TRBJ1-1 NA NA TRBV7-9
CASSILQGQGPEAFF TGTGCCAGTAGTATCCTCCAGGGTCAGGGACCTGAAGCTTTCTTT TRBJ1-1 NA NA TRBV19
CASSPTGEEVNTEAFF TGCGCCAGCAGCCCCACAGGGGAGGAAGTGAACACTGAAGCTTTCTTT TRBJ1-1 NA TRBD1 TRBV5-1
CASSVGGRGNTEAFF TGTGCCAGCAGCGTAGGAGGCAGGGGGAACACTGAAGCTTTCTTT TRBJ1-1 NA NA TRBV9
CASSIGTYNYNSPLHF TGTGCCAGTAGTATTGGGACATATAATTATAATTCACCCCTCCACTTT TRBJ1-6 once NA TRBV19
CASSLPPGTGTPNEQFF TGTGCCAGCAGCTTGCCTCCGGGGACAGGGACACCCAATGAGCAGTTCTTC TRBJ2-1 NA TRBD1 TRBV5-4
CASSWDLGGDTQYF TGTGCCAGCAGCTGGGACCTGGGGGGTGATACGCAGTATTTT TRBJ2-3 NA NA TRBV7-9
CASSETGRGRRNTEAFF TGTGCCAGCAGTGAAACGGGCAGGGGGCGCCGGAACACTGAAGCTTTCTTT TRBJ1-1 NA TRBD1 TRBV6-1
CASTRSDRGETQYF TGTGCCAGCACCAGAAGTGACAGGGGAGAGACCCAGTACTTC TRBJ2-5 NA TRBD1 TRBV9
CASSYSPQAGNTIYF TGTGCCAGCAGTTACTCTCCCCAGGCTGGAAACACCATATATTTT TRBJ1-3 NA NA TRBV6-2/TRBV6-3
CASRGGTNYGYTF TGTGCCAGTAGAGGAGGGACTAACTATGGCTACACCTTC TRBJ1-2 NA NA TRBV19
CASSSDRQGGSLHF TGTGCCAGCAGCTCGGACAGGCAAGGCGGGTCCCTCCACTTT TRBJ1-6 NA TRBD1 TRBV5-4
CASSFRTDTQYF TGTGCCAGCAGCTTTCGCACAGATACGCAGTATTTT TRBJ2-3 NA NA TRBV7-9
CASRRGASGSPLHF TGTGCCAGCCGAAGGGGGGCGAGCGGTTCACCCCTCCACTTT TRBJ1-6 NA NA TRBV6-5
CASRGAGETQYF TGTGCCAGCAGGGGGGCCGGGGAGACCCAGTACTTC TRBJ2-5 NA NA TRBV2
CASSLGLAGEQFF TGTGCCAGCAGCTTAGGACTAGCGGGGGAGCAGTTCTTC TRBJ2-1 NA TRBD2 TRBV11-2
CASGLVQVGTGGASIDSTEAFF TGTGCTAGTGGTTTGGTACAAGTAGGGACAGGGGGCGCGAGTATAGACAGCACTGAAGCTTTCTTT TRBJ1-1 NA TRBD1 TRBV12-5
CAISEGRSTDTQYF TGTGCCATCAGTGAAGGGCGGAGCACAGATACGCAGTATTTT TRBJ2-3 once NA TRBV10-3
CASSGTGGDEQFF TGCGCCAGCAGCGGTACGGGGGGTGACGAGCAGTTCTTC TRBJ2-1 NA TRBD2 TRBV5-1
CASSKGVTRFIHEQYF TGTGCCAGTAGCAAGGGGGTTACCCGCTTTATCCACGAGCAGTACTTC TRBJ2-7 NA NA TRBV19
CASSIGVENTEAFF TGTGCCAGTAGTATAGGTGTGGAGAACACTGAAGCTTTCTTT TRBJ1-1 NA NA TRBV19
CASSLGGFMDTQYF TGCGCCAGCAGCTTGGGCGGGTTCATGGATACGCAGTATTTT TRBJ2-3 NA NA TRBV5-1
CASRSRQGTYEQYF TGTGCCAGTAGGTCACGACAGGGGACCTACGAGCAGTACTTC TRBJ2-7 NA TRBD1 TRBV19
CASSYSGPGKNGEQFF TGTGCCAGCAGTTACTCCGGGCCGGGGAAAAACGGTGAGCAGTTCTTC TRBJ2-1 NA NA TRBV6-6
CASSPQGLGTDTQYF TGTGCCAGCAGCCCACAGGGACTAGGCACAGATACGCAGTATTTT TRBJ2-3 NA TRBD2 TRBV7-3
CASSYSGDQPQHF TGTGCCAGCAGTTACTCAGGGGACCAGCCCCAGCATTTT TRBJ1-5 NA NA TRBV6-5
CASSQEYSGDQPQHF TGTGCCAGCAGCCAAGAGTATTCAGGGGATCAGCCCCAGCATTTT TRBJ1-5 NA NA TRBV3-1/TRBV3-2
CASSSRAGTTNTGELFF TGTGCCAGCAGCTCCCGCGCGGGGACTACCAACACCGGGGAGCTGTTTTTT TRBJ2-2 NA TRBD2 TRBV3-1/TRBV3-2
CASSGPYDHRDSYNQPQHF TGTGCCAGCAGTGGTCCCTATGACCACCGGGACAGCTACAATCAGCCCCAGCATTTT TRBJ1-5 NA TRBD1 TRBV28
CASSSNLPTWSTDTQYF TGTGCCAGCAGCTCCAATCTCCCGACATGGAGCACAGATACGCAGTATTTT TRBJ2-3 NA NA TRBV11-2
CASSLVQGIRTEAFF TGTGCCAGCAGTTTGGTACAGGGGATTCGCACTGAAGCTTTCTTT TRBJ1-1 NA TRBD1 TRBV27
CASSDGDYNEQFF TGTGCCAGCAGCGACGGGGACTACAATGAGCAGTTCTTC TRBJ2-1 NA NA TRBV9
CASSAPGTANYGYTF TGTGCCAGCAGTGCCCCCGGGACGGCGAACTATGGCTACACCTTC TRBJ1-2 once NA TRBV2
CASSLKGGTEAFF TGTGCCAGCAGCTTAAAGGGCGGCACTGAAGCTTTCTTT TRBJ1-1 NA NA TRBV7-3
CASSLRQNTEAFF TGTGCCAGCAGCTTAAGGCAGAACACTGAAGCTTTCTTT TRBJ1-1 NA NA TRBV11-1
CASATRDSPPGTEAFF TGCGCCAGCGCTACCCGGGACAGCCCCCCCGGGACTGAAGCTTTCTTT TRBJ1-1 NA TRBD1 TRBV5-1
CASSASREAFF TGTGCCAGCAGCGCCAGCCGGGAGGCTTTCTTT TRBJ1-1 NA NA TRBV7-9
CASSLAEAPNYGYTF TGTGCCAGCAGCTTAGCGGAGGCACCAAACTATGGCTACACCTTC TRBJ1-2 NA NA TRBV7-9
CASSTILRGSPPGTQYF TGTGCCAGTAGTACGATTCTCAGGGGGTCCCCCCCGGGTACGCAGTATTTT TRBJ2-3 NA TRBD1 TRBV19
CASSLPLTGVKNTEAFF TGTGCCAGCAGTTTGCCTTTAACAGGGGTCAAGAACACTGAAGCTTTCTTT TRBJ1-1 once TRBD1 TRBV28
CASSLGPATRNTIYF TGTGCCAGCAGCTTAGGCCCGGCCACGAGAAACACCATATATTTT TRBJ1-3 NA NA TRBV7-6
CASSYHGSAGYTF TGTGCCAGCAGTTACCACGGATCCGCGGGCTACACCTTC TRBJ1-2 NA NA TRBV6-2/TRBV6-3
CASIQTGGQTNQPQHF TGTGCCAGCATCCAAACCGGGGGACAGACCAATCAGCCCCAGCATTTT TRBJ1-5 NA TRBD1 TRBV2
CASSLAMDRGGSPLHF TGTGCCAGCAGCTTAGCGATGGACAGGGGTGGCTCACCCCTCCACTTT TRBJ1-6 NA TRBD1 TRBV7-6
CASSLWAGRIYGYTF TGTGCCAGCAGCTTGTGGGCTGGTAGGATCTATGGCTACACCTTC TRBJ1-2 NA NA TRBV5-6
CASSFGRAYHF TGTGCCAGCAGCTTCGGCCGGGCTTACCACTTT TRBJ1-6 NA NA TRBV7-3